The 19 T cell receptor beta chains given below trace back to one sample, sequenced in a study of human T cells and chemical hapten exposure. Time point noted: patch test 3, about 24 weeks after DPC sensitization. Treatment: therapeutic diphenylcyclopropenone sensitization with weekly scalp DPC. TCRdb ran MiXCR on the RACE reads and lists one entry per CDR3 protein. The sample comprises fewer than 200,000 distinct CDR3 sequences, around a quarter of which are singletons, and approximately 2.3% rests with the top ten. Sequencing was performed on whole blood, taken in connection with sensitization to the hapten diphenylcyclopropenone (DPC). The source is a woman between 18 and 30 years old with alopecia areata. Some clones in this sample may be carry-over from other donors' samples.

This chain uses TRBV20-1 with TRBJ2-1; D may be TRBD1 or TRBD2 (5 bases each). Germline CDR1 reads DFQATT; CDR2 reads SNEGSKA (reference sequence). This CDR3 is built from 9 residues. Trimming stripped 3 bases from V and 12 bases from J, with 6 bases between. The CDR3 spells CSARGTQFF. The CDR3, as DNA: TGCAGTGCTAGGGGGACGCAGTTCTTC.

This clonotype was seen ten or more times. The chain carries TRBV29-1 and TRBJ2-3; D gene unclear. Germline lookup yields CDR1 SQVTM and CDR2 ANQGSEA. This CDR3 has 10 amino acids. Trimming removed 5 bases at V and 6 bases at J, with 6 bases between. CDR3 in amino acids: CSVRVDTQYF. CDR3 DNA sequence: TGCAGCGTTCGTGTTGATACGCAGTATTTT.

This clonotype has at least ten counts. V and J are TRBV19 and TRBJ1-5; no clear D gene. Trimming stripped 7 bases from V and 7 bases from J, with 23 bases between. The CDR3 is 16 residues long. CDR1 LNHDA and CDR2 SQIVND come from the germline V gene (reference sequence). The CDR3 is CASIPRAASQGQPQHF. CDR3 nucleotide sequence: TGTGCCAGTATCCCTCGAGCGGCCTCCCAAGGCCAGCCCCAGCATTTT.

This clonotype was counted many times. This chain links TRBV5-1 with TRBJ1-3; a possible D gene is TRBD1 (6 bases). In germline, CDR1 is SGHRS, CDR2 YFSETQ. Trimming pared 3 bases from V and 1 base from J, leaving 8 bases between. This CDR3 comprises 14 residues. In nucleotides, the CDR3 is TGCGCCAGCAGCTCAGGGGCGTCTGGAAACACCATATATTTT. Encoded protein: CASSSGASGNTIYF.

This chain joins TRBV7-8 and TRBJ1-5; TRBD1 matches 9 bases. Germline V gene lookup returns CDR1 SGHVS and CDR2 FQNEAQ. The CDR3 runs to 15 residues. V shed 8 bases and J 6 bases; nucleotides not matched to a gene: 11. CDR3 coding DNA: TGTGCCAGCGCCTCCGGGACAGGGCATGGTCAGCCCCAGCATTTT. This gives the protein CASASGTGHGQPQHF.

The sample holds a few counts of this clonotype. V and J are TRBV7-6 and TRBJ2-3; 7 bases agree with TRBD1. J lost 0 bases, V lost 4 bases, and 7 bases had no gene match. The V gene's germline CDR1 is SGHVS and CDR2 FNYEAQ. The CDR3 consists of 16 residues. The CDR3 DNA follows: TGTGCCAGCAGCTCGCAGGGACAGACTAGCACAGATACGCAGTATTTT. Amino acids: CASSSQGQTSTDTQYF.

The chain recombines TRBV9 with TRBJ2-3, with unresolved D. V gave up 0 bases and J gave up 0 bases, with 11 bases separating them. Germline assignment: CDR1 SGDLS and CDR2 YYNGEE. The CDR3 loop spans 16 amino acids. CDR3 nucleotides: TGTGCCAGCAGCGTAGGGCAGAGTCTTAGCACAGATACGCAGTATTTT. Its protein product is CASSVGQSLSTDTQYF.

On this clonotype itself: Here the CDR3 omits its conserved ending phenylalanine or tryptophan, so a read error is the likely source. It is unclear where the CDR3 begins or ends on the DNA, so no DNA is shown, and the CDR3 is as TCRdb lists it. The J gene is TRBJ2-5, the V gene TRBV12-3 or TRBV12-4; the D call of TRBD1 is as the table states it, not checked on the DNA. The CDR3 totals 8 residues, both ends included. CDR3 amino acids: CASGGPRV.

The V call is TRBV5-1, the J call TRBJ1-1; 8 nucleotides line up with TRBD1. Germline lookup yields CDR1 SGHRS and CDR2 YFSETQ. This CDR3 is built from 14 residues. Trimming took 4 bases from V and 2 from J; bases not matched to a gene: 4. CDR3: CASSGGQGNTEAFF. CDR3 coding DNA: TGCGCCAGCAGCGGCGGACAGGGCAACACTGAAGCTTTCTTT.

The V gene is TRBV10-3, the J gene TRBJ2-2; D may be TRBD2 (5 bases). The V end was cut by 1 base, the J end by 6 bases, with 21 bases between. Germline V gives CDR1 ENHRY, CDR2 SYGVKD. There are 18 residues in the CDR3. The CDR3: CAISELSVRGIFPGELFF. As DNA, the CDR3 is TGTGCCATCAGTGAGTTATCGGTTCGGGGTATCTTCCCCGGGGAGCTGTTTTTT.

The chain joins TRBV9 to TRBJ1-4; D not resolved. CDR3 length: 12 residues. Germline V lookup: CDR1 SGDLS, CDR2 YYNGEE. Trimming removed 4 bases from V and 7 bases from J, with 8 bases in between. The CDR3: CASSPSPEKLFF. The DNA of the CDR3 is TGTGCCAGCAGCCCCTCCCCTGAAAAACTGTTTTTT.

The CDR3 is CASSQSAVMNTEAFF. The CDR3 nucleotides are TGCGCCAGCAGCCAATCTGCGGTTATGAACACTGAAGCTTTCTTT. This chain links TRBV4-1 with TRBJ1-1; D unresolved. CDR3 length: 15 residues. The germline CDR1 and CDR2 sequences are MGHRA and YSYEKL. The ends were cut back, 2 bases at V and 0 bases at J, with 10 bases in the middle.

This chain joins TRBV12-3 or TRBV12-4 and TRBJ2-5, with D hard to call. The CDR3 is 11 amino acids. Trimming left V 5 bases short and J 7 bases short, with 8 bases between. The CDR3 here is CASSGTRTQYF. The DNA of the CDR3 is TGTGCCAGCAGTGGCACCAGGACCCAGTACTTC.

This clonotype was counted between two and nine times. In DNA, the CDR3 is TGTGCCAGCAGCAAGGCGGGCGCAATTTACAATGAGCAGTTCTTC. Protein product: CASSKAGAIYNEQFF. V is TRBV21-1 and J is TRBJ2-1; the tabulated D call, TRBD1, remains unverified against the DNA. TRBV21-1 is tagged as a pseudogene. This CDR3 region has 15 residues.

The gene calls are TRBV20-1 and TRBJ1-6; perhaps TRBD1 as D (6 bases). With 2 bases removed from V and 6 bases from J, the gap between germline ends came to 17 bases. CDR1 is DFQATT, CDR2 SNEGSKA, per germline (reference sequence). The CDR3 is 16 residues long. CDR3 residues: CSARPPEDSSNSPLHF. CDR3 sequence (DNA): TGCAGTGCTAGACCCCCCGAGGACAGCTCTAATTCACCCCTCCACTTT.

This sequence joins TRBV29-1 and TRBJ2-7, with D unclear. This CDR3 has 13 residues. Germline V lookup: CDR1 SQVTM, CDR2 ANQGSEA. V lost 3 bases to trimming and J lost 0 bases, with 9 bases between them. In DNA form, the CDR3 reads TGCAGCGTTGATCAAGGGAACTCCTACGAGCAGTACTTC. It translates to CSVDQGNSYEQYF.

This sequence joins TRBV30 and TRBJ1-2, with D possibly matching TRBD1 (6 bases). This CDR3 contains 12 residues. V was cut by 6 bases and J by 7 bases, with 15 bases left in between. The germline V gene encodes CDR1 GTSNPN and CDR2 SVGIG (reference sequence). The CDR3 loop reads CACRGLQSGYTF. The CDR3 coding sequence is TGTGCCTGCAGGGGATTACAAAGTGGCTACACCTTC.

CDR3 sequence: CASSPLTANEQFF. The CDR3 DNA follows: TGCGCCAGCAGCCCCCTGACAGCCAATGAGCAGTTCTTC. V gene TRBV5-1 combines with J gene TRBJ2-1; weak D call: TRBD1 (5 bases). Germline values: CDR1 SGHRS, CDR2 YFSETQ. V was pared by 4 bases and J by 6 bases, with 11 bases between. This CDR3 is 13 amino acids long.

This clonotype appeared a few times. The rearrangement uses TRBV29-1 and TRBJ2-7, with a weak D call TRBD1 (6 bases). The CDR3 sequence is 13 residues long. CDR1 is SQVTM and CDR2 is ANQGSEA in the germline V gene. The germline V and J ends were trimmed by 5 bases and 5 bases, with 16 bases remaining between them. CDR3 nucleotides: TGCAGCGTTTCGACGAGCAGGGGTGACGAGCAGTACTTC. Its translation: CSVSTSRGDEQYF.